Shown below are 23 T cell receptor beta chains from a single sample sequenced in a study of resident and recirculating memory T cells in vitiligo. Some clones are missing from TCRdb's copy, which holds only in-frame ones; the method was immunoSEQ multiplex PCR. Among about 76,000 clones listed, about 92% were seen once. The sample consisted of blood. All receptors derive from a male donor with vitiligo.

The CDR3 sequence is CASSQESRQGNEQYF. CDR3 coding DNA: TGTGCCAGCAGCCAAGAAAGCAGGCAAGGAAACGAGCAGTACTTC. The genes are TRBV4-2 and TRBJ2-7; D remains unclear. V was clipped by 0 bases and J by 5 bases, with 14 bases between them. The CDR3 totals 15 residues. The germline CDR1 and CDR2 sequences are LGHNA and YNFKEQ.

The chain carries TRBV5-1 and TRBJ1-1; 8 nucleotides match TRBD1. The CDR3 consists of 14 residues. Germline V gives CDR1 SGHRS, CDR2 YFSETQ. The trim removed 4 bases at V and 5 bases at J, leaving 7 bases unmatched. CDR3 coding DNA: TGCGCCAGCAGCCCCGGACAGGGTGAAACTGAAGCTTTCTTT. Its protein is CASSPGQGETEAFF.

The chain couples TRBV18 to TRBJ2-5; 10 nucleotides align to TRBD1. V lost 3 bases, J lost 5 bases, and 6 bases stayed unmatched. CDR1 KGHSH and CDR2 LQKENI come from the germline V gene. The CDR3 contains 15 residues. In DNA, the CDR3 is TGTGCCAGCTCACCTACGACAGGGGGCAAGGAGACCCAGTACTTC. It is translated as CASSPTTGGKETQYF.

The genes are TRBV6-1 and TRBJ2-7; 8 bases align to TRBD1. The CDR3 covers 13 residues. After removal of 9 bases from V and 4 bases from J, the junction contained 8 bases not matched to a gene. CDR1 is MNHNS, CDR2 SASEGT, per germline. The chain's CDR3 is CASLGTGVYEQYF. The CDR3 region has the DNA TGTGCCAGTTTGGGGACAGGCGTTTACGAGCAGTACTTC.

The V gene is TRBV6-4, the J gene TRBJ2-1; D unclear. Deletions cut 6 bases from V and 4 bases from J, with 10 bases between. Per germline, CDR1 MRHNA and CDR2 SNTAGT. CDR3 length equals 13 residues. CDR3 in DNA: TGTGCCAGCAGCCCCCAGAGGTACAATGAGCAGTTCTTC. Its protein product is CASSPQRYNEQFF.

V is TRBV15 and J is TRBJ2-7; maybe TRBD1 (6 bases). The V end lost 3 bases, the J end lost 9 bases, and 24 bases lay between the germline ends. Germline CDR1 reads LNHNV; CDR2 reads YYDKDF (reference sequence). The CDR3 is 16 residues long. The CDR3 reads CATSRERQASQGGQYF. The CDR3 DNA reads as TGTGCCACCAGCAGGGAGCGACAGGCCAGTCAGGGTGGGCAGTACTTC.

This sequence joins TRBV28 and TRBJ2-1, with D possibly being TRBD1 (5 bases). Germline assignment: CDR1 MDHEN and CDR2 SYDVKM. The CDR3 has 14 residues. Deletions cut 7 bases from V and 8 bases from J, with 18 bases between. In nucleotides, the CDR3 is TGTGCCAGCAAGGGCAGGGCTTTCTCGTATGAGCAGTTCTTC. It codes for CASKGRAFSYEQFF. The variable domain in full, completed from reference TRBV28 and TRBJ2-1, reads DVKVTQSSRYLVKRTGEKVFLECVQDMDHENMFWYRQDPGLGLRLIYFSYDVKMKEKGDIPEGYSVSREKKERFSLILESASTNQTSMYLCASKGRAFSYEQFFGPGTRLTVL.

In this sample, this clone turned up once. CDR3 protein: CASSGTGGTGELFF. Here the CDR3 DNA reads TGCGCCAGCAGTGGGACAGGGGGCACCGGGGAGCTGTTTTTT. V usage is TRBV10-1 and J usage is TRBJ2-2, with 10 bases fitting TRBD1. The CDR3 extends over 14 amino acids. From germline, CDR1 is WNHNN and CDR2 SYGVQD (reference sequence). V dropped 4 bases and J dropped 4; count of bases not matched to a gene: 0.

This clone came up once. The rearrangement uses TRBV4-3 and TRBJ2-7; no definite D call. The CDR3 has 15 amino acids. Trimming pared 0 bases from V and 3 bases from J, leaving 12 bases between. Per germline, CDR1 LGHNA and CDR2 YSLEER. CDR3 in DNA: TGCGCCAGCAGCCAAGATCGAACCAGAGGCTACGAGCAGTACTTC. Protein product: CASSQDRTRGYEQYF.

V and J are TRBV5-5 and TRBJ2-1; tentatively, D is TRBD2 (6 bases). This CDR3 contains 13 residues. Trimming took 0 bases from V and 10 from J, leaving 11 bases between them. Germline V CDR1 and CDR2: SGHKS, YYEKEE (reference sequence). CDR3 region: CASSLEGLAEQFF. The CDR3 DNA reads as TGTGCCAGCAGCTTGGAGGGTCTAGCGGAGCAGTTCTTC.

CDR3 residues: CSVEGTSAYEQYF. As DNA, the CDR3 is TGCAGCGTTGAAGGGACTAGCGCCTACGAGCAGTACTTC. The genes are TRBV29-1 and TRBJ2-7; 9 bases fit TRBD2. Losses at the gene ends were 1 base for V and 2 bases for J; bases not matched to a gene: 0. Germline V gene lookup returns CDR1 SQVTM and CDR2 ANQGSEA. The CDR3 consists of 13 residues.

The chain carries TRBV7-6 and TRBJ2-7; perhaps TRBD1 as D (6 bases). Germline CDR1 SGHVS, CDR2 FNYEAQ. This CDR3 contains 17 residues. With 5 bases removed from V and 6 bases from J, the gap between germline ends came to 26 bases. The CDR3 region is CASSPGTSLYFIGEQYF. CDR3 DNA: TGTGCCAGCAGCCCCGGGACATCCCTTTACTTTATCGGCGAGCAGTACTTC.

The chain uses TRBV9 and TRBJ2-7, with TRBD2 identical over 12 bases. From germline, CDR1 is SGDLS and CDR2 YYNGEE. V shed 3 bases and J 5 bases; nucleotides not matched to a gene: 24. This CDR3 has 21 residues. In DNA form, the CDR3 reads TGTGCCAGCAGCGCTCCCGTTGGAGACGGATTACCTAGCGGGAGGGTCCACGAGCAGTACTTC. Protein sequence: CASSAPVGDGLPSGRVHEQYF.

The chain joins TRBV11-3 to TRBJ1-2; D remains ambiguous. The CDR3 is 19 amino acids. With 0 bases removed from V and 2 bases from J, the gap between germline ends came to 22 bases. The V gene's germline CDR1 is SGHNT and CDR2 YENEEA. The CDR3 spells CASSLDGPPLRGFNYGYTF. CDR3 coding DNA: TGTGCCAGCAGCTTAGATGGCCCCCCGCTACGGGGATTCAACTATGGCTACACCTTC.

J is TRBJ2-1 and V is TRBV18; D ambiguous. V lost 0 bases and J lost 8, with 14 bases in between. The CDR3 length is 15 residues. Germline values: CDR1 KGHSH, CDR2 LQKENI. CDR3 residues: CASSPPPTVEDEQFF. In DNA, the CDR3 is TGTGCCAGCTCACCACCCCCAACCGTAGAGGATGAGCAGTTCTTC.

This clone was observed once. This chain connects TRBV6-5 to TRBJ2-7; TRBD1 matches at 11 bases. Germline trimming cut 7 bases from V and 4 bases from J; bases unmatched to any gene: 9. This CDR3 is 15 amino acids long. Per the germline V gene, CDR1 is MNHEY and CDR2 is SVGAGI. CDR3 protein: CASMHSGTGGYEQYF. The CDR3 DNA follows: TGTGCCAGCATGCACTCCGGGACAGGGGGTTACGAGCAGTACTTC.

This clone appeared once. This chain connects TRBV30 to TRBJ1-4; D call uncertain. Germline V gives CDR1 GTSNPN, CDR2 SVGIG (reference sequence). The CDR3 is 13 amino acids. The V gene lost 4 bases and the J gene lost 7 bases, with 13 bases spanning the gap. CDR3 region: CAWNGVSGEKLFF. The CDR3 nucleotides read TGTGCCTGGAACGGAGTGAGTGGTGAAAAACTGTTTTTT.

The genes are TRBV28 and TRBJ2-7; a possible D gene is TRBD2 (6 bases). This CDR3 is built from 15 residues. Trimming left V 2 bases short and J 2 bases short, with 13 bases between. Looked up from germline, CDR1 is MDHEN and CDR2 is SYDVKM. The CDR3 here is CASSLRNGGPYEQYF. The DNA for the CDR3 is TGTGCCAGCAGTTTAAGGAACGGGGGTCCCTACGAGCAGTACTTC. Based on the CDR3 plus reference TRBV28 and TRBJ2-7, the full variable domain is DVKVTQSSRYLVKRTGEKVFLECVQDMDHENMFWYRQDPGLGLRLIYFSYDVKMKEKGDIPEGYSVSREKKERFSLILESASTNQTSMYLCASSLRNGGPYEQYFGPGTRLTVT.

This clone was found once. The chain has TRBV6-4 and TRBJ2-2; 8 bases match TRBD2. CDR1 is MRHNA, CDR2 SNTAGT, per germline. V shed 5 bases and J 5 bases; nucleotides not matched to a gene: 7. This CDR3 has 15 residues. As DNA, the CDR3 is TGTGCCAGCAGTCGAGCGGGAGAAGGTACCGGGGAGCTGTTTTTT. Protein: CASSRAGEGTGELFF.

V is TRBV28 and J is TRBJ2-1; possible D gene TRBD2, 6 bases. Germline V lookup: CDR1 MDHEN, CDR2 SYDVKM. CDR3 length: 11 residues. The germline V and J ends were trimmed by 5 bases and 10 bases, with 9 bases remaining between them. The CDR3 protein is CASSIRGEQFF. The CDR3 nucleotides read TGTGCCAGCAGTATTCGGGGGGAGCAGTTCTTC.

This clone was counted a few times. CDR3 sequence (DNA): TGTGCCAGCAGTTTCCTACGACAGGGGGGAAACACTGAAGCTTTCTTT. Encoded protein: CASSFLRQGGNTEAFF. This chain links TRBV28 with TRBJ1-1; TRBD1 matches at 9 bases. The CDR3 consists of 16 residues. Per germline, CDR1 MDHEN and CDR2 SYDVKM. The ends lost 3 bases at V and 2 bases at J; junction bases unmatched: 7.

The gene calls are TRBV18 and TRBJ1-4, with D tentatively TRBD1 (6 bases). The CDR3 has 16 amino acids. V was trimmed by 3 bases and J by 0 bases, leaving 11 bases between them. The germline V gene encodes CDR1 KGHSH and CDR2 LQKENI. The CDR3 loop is CASSPRQVATNEKLFF. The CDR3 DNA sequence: TGTGCCAGCTCACCGAGACAGGTAGCAACTAATGAAAAACTGTTTTTT.

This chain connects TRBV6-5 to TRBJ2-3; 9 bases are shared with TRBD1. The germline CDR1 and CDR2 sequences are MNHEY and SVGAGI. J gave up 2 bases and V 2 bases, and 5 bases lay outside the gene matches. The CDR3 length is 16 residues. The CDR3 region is CASSYRGTGSTDTQYF. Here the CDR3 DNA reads TGTGCCAGCAGTTACCGCGGGACAGGGTCCACAGATACGCAGTATTTT.